A selection of T cell receptor beta chains follows, all from one sample in a study of radiotherapy plus CTLA-4 blockade in lung cancer. Method: immunoSEQ multiplex PCR; TCRdb's copy keeps in-frame clones and lacks some. This sample has around 45,000 clones, with about two thirds found just once. The input for sequencing was peripheral blood, taken from a patient treated with radiotherapy plus ipilimumab. These receptors were obtained from a human donor with non-small cell lung cancer who had a partial response to radiotherapy plus ipilimumab. Both conserved end residues are part of each CDR3.

V gene	CDR3 protein
TRBV19	CASSKGHPTGELFF
TRBV5-1	CASSPGQGAYEQYF
TRBV27	CASTYTGGHGYTF
TRBV19	CASSLGRADTQYF
TRBV6-5	CAATYQETQYF
TRBV7-6	CASSLEQGPFYEQYF
TRBV12-5	CASAFEAGGGTGELFF
TRBV2	CASSGQGTGNQPQHF
TRBV4-1	CASSQILAASNTEAFF
TRBV7-3	CASSWDSSGNTIYF
TRBV11-1	CASSLAGAGNEQFF
TRBV19	CASASTAYYQPQHF
TRBV7-9	CAGSGGLTYNEQFF
TRBV12-5	CASGLQGAGDSPLHF
TRBV6-1	CASSEAWPGGQSTF
TRBV19	CASSTLAGGETGELFF
TRBV5-1	CASSLGGLAGDNEQFF
TRBV12-5	CASGEGLGGRTDTQYF
TRBV7-2	CASSSLRVSEAFF
TRBV7-8	CASSPPGGPFLF
TRBV25-1	CASSEVLAWRETQYF
TRBV19	CASSPQAGGYTF
TRBV9	CASSAESGHEQFF
TRBV2	CASSSGPSTDTQYF
TRBV15	CATSRATGAPYEQYF
TRBV6-1	CASSEAGWDRGNYGYTF
TRBV29-1	CSVVGTSGPYEQYF
TRBV5-1	CASRVGGQGNYEQYF
TRBV6-1	CASSLLGTANYGYTF
TRBV7-6	CASSLRQGRDREAKNIQYF
TRBV6-6	CASSESGPGVTEAFF
TRBV19	CASSPSATGHYGYTF
TRBV6-5	CASSQSATNEKLFF
TRBV7-9	CASTQSAEGPQYF
TRBV2	CASLTSAYNEQFF
TRBV9	CASSVGQGSEQYF
TRBV19	CASSIGQEIATNEKLFF
TRBV4-2	CASSQDPLAGGFSGGIGELFF
TRBV2	CASSGEGRSQPQHF
TRBV5-1	CASSLRSGGGEQFF
TRBV19	CASSYRVPFSNQPQHF
TRBV6-5	CASSYGQGGREQYF
TRBV18	CASSPLLDSANTGELFF
TRBV6-1	CASRQGTETGELFF
TRBV7-9	CASSSSLAQGKNTEAFF
TRBV6-5	CASRGQGAANTEAFF
TRBV30	CAWSVGQKETQYF
TRBV7-6	CASTPGQGISETQYF
TRBV6-5	CASRRDRNVYEQYF
TRBV6-6	CASRYGTGINEAFF
TRBV12-5	CASGLVTLGGGQPQHF
TRBV15	CATSKERSTDTQYF
TRBV2	CASRGTSRAHEQYF
TRBV27	CASSPDRYQPQHF
TRBV29-1	CSVEPTGSGTEAFF
TRBV5-1	CASSLRAQGLNTEAFF
TRBV5-1	CASSTKRGIGQGKAEQYF
TRBV7-3	CASSLPSGDGYTF
TRBV19	CASSRGLGYGYTF